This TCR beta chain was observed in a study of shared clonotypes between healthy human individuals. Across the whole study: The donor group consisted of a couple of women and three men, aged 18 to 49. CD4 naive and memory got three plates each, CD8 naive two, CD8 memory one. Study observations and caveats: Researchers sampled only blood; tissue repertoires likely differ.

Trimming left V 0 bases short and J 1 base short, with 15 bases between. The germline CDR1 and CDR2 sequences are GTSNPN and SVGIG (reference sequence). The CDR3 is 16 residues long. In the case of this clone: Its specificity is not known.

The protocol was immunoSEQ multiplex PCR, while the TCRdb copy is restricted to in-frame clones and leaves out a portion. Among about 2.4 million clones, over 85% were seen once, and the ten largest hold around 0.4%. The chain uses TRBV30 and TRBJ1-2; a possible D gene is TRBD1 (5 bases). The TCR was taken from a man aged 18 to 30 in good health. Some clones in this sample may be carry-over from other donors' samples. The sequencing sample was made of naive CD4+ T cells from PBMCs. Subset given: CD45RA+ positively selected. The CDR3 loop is CAWSVLGTLDNYGYTF. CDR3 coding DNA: TGTGCCTGGAGTGTACTCGGGACCCTAGATAACTATGGCTACACCTTC.